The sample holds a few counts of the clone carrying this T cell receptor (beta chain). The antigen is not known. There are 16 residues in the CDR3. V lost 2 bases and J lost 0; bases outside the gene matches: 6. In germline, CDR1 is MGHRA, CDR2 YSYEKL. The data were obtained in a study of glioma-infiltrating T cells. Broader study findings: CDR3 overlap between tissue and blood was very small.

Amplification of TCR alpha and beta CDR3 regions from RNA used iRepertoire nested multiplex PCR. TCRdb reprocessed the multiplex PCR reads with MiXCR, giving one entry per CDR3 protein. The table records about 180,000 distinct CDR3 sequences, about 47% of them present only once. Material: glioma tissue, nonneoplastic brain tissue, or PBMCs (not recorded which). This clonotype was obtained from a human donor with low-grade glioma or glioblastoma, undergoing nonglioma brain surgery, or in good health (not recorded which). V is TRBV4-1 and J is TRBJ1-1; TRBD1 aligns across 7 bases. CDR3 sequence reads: CASSQFGTAMNTEAFF. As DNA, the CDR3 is TGCGCCAGCAGCCAATTTGGGACAGCGATGAACACTGAAGCTTTCTTT.